The clone carrying this TCR beta chain has ten or more counts. There are 15 residues in the CDR3. CDR1 DFQATT and CDR2 SNEGSKA come from the germline V gene (reference sequence). Trimming took 5 bases from V and 5 from J, leaving 21 bases between them. Amplification of TCR beta CDR3 regions used RNA as the template. During a first-round RT-PCR of the TCR CDR3, the HTBI primer set was used. TCRdb re-called the multiplex PCR reads with MiXCR, one entry per CDR3 protein. The data contain hundreds of thousands of distinct CDR3 sequences, approximately 14% of them singletons. The sample originates from a study of T cells in Graves' hyperthyroidism and ophthalmopathy.

The receptor's source is a woman aged 45-65 years with Graves' ophthalmopathy. Source material: blood. V usage is TRBV20-1 and J usage is TRBJ1-1, with no clear D. This CDR3 reads CSALTIGVIGTEAFF. The CDR3 DNA sequence: TGCAGTGCTTTGACAATCGGGGTAATTGGTACTGAAGCTTTCTTT.